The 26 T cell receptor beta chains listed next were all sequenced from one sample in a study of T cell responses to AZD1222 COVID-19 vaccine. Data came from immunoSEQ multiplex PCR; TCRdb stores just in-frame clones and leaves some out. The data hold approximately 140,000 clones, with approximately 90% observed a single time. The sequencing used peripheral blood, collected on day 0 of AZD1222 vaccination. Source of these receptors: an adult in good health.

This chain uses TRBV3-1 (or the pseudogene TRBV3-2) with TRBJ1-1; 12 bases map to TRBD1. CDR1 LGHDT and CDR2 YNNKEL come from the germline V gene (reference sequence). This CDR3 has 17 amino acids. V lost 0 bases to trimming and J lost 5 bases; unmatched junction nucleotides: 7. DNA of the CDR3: TGTGCCAGCAGCCAAGACGGGACAGGGGGCGATTATACTGAAGCTTTCTTT. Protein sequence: CASSQDGTGGDYTEAFF.

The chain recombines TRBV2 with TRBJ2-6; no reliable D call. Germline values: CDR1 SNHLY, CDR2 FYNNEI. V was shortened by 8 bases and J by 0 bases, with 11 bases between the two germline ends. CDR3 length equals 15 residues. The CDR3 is CASSLGLSGANVLTF. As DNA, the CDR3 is TGTGCCAGCTCTCTCGGGCTCTCTGGGGCCAACGTCCTGACTTTC.

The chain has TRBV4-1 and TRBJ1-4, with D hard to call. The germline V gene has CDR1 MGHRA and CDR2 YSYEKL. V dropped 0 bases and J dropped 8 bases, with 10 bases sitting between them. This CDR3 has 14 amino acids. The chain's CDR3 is CASSQDLTQEKLFF. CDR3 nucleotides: TGCGCCAGCAGCCAAGATCTGACTCAGGAAAAACTGTTTTTT.

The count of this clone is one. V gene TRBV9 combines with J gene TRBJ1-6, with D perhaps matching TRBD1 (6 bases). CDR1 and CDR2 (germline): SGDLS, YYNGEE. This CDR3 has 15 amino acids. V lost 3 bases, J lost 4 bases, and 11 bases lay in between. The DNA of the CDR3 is TGTGCCAGCAGCGAGACAGGAAGATATAATTCACCCCTCCACTTT. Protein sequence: CASSETGRYNSPLHF. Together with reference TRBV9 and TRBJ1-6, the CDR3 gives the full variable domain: DSGVTQTPKHLITATGQRVTLRCSPRSGDLSVYWYQQSLDQGLQFLIQYYNGEERAKGNILERFSAQQFPDLHSELNLSSLELGDSALYFCASSETGRYNSPLHFGNGTRLTVT.

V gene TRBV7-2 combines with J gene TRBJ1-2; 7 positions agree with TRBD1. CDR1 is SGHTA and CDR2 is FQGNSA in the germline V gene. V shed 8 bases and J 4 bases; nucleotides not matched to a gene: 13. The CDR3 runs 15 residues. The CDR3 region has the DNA TGTGCCAGCGCTCAAAATACAGGGGCGGGCTATGGCTACACCTTC. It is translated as CASAQNTGAGYGYTF. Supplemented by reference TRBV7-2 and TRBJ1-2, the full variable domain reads GAGVSQSPSNKVTEKGKDVELRCDPISGHTALYWYRQSLGQGLEFLIYFQGNSAPDKSGLPSDRFSAERTGGSVSTLTIQRTQQEDSAVYLCASAQNTGAGYGYTFGSGTRLTVV.

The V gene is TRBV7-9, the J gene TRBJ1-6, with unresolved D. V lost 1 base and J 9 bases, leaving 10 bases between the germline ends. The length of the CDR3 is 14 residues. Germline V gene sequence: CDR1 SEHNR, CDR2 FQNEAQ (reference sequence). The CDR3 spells CASSLGSVGSPLHF. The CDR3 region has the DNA TGTGCCAGCAGCTTAGGGTCAGTGGGTTCACCCCTCCACTTT.

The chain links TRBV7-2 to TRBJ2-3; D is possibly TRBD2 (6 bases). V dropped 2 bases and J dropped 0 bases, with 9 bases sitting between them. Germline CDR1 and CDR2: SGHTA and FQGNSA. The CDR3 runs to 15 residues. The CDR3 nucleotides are TGTGCCAGCAGCTTAAGCCTAGCGAGCACAGATACGCAGTATTTT. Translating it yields CASSLSLASTDTQYF.

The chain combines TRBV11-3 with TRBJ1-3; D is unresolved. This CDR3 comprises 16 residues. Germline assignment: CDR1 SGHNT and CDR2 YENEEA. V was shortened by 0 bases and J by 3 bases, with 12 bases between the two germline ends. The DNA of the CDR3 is TGTGCCAGCAGCTTAGAAGGCCTAGCGTATGGAAACACCATATATTTT. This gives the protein CASSLEGLAYGNTIYF.

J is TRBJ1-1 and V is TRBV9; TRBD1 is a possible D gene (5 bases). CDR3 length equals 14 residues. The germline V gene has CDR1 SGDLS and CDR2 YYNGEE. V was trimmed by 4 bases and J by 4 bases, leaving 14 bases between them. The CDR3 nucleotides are TGTGCCAGCAGCCCAGGGCCCATTGCCACTGAAGCTTTCTTT. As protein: CASSPGPIATEAFF.

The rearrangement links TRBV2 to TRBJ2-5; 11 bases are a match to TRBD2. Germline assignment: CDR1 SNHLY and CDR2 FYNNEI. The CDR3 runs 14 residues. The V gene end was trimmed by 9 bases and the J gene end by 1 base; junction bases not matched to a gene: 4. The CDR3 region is CASRLAGPQETQYF. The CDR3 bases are TGTGCCAGTCGACTAGCGGGGCCCCAAGAGACCCAGTACTTC.

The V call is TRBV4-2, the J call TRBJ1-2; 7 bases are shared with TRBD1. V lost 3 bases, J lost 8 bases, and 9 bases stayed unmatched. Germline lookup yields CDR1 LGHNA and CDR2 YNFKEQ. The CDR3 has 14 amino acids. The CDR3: CASSQGRQGGGYTF. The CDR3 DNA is TGTGCCAGCAGCCAGGGACGACAGGGCGGGGGCTACACCTTC.

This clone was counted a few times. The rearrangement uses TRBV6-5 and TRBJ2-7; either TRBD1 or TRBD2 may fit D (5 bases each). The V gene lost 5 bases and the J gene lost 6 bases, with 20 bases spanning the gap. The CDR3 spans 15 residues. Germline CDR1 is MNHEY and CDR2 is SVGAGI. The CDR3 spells CASSPGTPRDGEQYF. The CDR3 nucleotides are TGTGCCAGCAGTCCCGGGACCCCTCGGGATGGCGAGCAGTACTTC.

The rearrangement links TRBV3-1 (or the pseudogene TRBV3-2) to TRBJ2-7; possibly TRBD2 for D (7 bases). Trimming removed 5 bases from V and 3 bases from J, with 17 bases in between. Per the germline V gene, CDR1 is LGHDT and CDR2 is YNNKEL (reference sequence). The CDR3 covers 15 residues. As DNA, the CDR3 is TGTGCCAGCAGCTCCTCTGGGCGGGGGCACTACGAGCAGTACTTC. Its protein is CASSSSGRGHYEQYF.

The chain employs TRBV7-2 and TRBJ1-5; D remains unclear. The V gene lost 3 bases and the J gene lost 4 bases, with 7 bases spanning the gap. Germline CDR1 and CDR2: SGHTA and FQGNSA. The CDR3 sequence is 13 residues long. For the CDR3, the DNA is TGTGCCAGCAGCTTCAGGAGTAATCAGCCCCAGCATTTT. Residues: CASSFRSNQPQHF.

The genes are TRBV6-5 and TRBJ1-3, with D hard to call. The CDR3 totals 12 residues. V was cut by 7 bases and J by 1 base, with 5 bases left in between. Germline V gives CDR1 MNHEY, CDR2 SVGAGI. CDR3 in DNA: TGTGCCAGCATGGGTTCTGGAAACACCATATATTTT. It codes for CASMGSGNTIYF.

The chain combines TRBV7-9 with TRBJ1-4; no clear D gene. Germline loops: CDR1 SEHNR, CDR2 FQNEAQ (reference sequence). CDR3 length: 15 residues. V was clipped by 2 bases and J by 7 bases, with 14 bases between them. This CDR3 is CASSLLTDEREKLFF. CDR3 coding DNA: TGTGCCAGCAGCTTACTTACGGATGAACGTGAAAAACTGTTTTTT.

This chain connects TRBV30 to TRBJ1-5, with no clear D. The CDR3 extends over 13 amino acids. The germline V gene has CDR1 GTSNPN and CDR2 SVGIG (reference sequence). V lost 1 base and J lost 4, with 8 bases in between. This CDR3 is CAWSGAENQPQHF. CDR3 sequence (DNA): TGTGCCTGGAGTGGGGCGGAGAATCAGCCCCAGCATTTT.

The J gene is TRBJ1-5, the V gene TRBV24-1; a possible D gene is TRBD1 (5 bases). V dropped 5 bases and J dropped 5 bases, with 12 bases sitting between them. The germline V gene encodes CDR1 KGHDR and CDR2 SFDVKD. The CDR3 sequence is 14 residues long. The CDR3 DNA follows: TGTGCCACCAGTGGAAGGGGAATCGATCAGCCCCAGCATTTT. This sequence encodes CATSGRGIDQPQHF.

In DNA, the CDR3 is TGTGCCAGCAGTAGGAGCTGGAGAATCTACGAGCAGTACTTC. This translates into CASSRSWRIYEQYF. This chain connects TRBV6-5 to TRBJ2-7, with D hard to call. V lost 5 bases and J lost 3, with 14 bases in between. The CDR3 is made up of 14 amino acids. From germline, CDR1 is MNHEY and CDR2 SVGAGI.

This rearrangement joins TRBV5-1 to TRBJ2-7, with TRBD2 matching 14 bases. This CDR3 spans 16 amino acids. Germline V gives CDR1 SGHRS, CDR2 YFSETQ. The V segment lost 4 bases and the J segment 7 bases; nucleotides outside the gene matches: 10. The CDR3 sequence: CASSLKGLAGGDEQYF. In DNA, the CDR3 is TGCGCCAGCAGCCTAAAAGGACTAGCGGGAGGAGATGAGCAGTACTTC.

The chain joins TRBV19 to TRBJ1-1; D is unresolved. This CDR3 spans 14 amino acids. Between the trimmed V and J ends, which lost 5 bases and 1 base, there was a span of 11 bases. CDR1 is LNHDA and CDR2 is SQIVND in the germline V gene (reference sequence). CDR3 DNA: TGTGCCAGTAGTCGGGCCACTGGGAACACTGAAGCTTTCTTT. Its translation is CASSRATGNTEAFF. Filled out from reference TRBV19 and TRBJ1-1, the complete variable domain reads DGGITQSPKYLFRKEGQNVTLSCEQNLNHDAMYWYRQDPGQGLRLIYYSQIVNDFQKGDIAEGYSVSREKKESFPLTVTSAQKNPTAFYLCASSRATGNTEAFFGQGTRLTVV.

The CDR3 nucleotides read TGTGCCAGCAGTCAGGTCTGGAGGGGAAAGGAGACCCAGTACTTC. The encoded protein is CASSQVWRGKETQYF. V gene TRBV27 combines with J gene TRBJ2-5; tentative D call: TRBD2 (6 bases). The V gene lost 5 bases and the J gene lost 5 bases, with 18 bases spanning the gap. From germline, CDR1 is MNHEY and CDR2 SMNVEV (reference sequence). There are 15 residues in the CDR3.

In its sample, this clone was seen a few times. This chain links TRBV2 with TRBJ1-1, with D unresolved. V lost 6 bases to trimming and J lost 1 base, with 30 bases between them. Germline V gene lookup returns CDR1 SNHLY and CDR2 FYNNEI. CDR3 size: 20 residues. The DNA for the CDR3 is TGTGCCAGCAGACCGCGGGGAATCGGATCTCTGTGGCTTACGAACACTGAAGCTTTCTTT. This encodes CASRPRGIGSLWLTNTEAFF.

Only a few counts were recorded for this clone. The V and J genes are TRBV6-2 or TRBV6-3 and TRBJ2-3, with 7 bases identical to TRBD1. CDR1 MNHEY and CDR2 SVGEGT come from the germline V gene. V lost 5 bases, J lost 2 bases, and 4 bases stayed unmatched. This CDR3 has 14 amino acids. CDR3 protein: CASSTGATTDTQYF. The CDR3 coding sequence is TGTGCCAGCAGTACAGGGGCGACCACAGATACGCAGTATTTT.

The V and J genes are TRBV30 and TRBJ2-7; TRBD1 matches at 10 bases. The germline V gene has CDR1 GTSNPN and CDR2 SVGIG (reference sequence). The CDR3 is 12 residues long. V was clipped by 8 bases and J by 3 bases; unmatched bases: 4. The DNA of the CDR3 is TGTGCCGGGGACAGGGGAGGCTACGAGCAGTACTTC. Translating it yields CAGDRGGYEQYF.

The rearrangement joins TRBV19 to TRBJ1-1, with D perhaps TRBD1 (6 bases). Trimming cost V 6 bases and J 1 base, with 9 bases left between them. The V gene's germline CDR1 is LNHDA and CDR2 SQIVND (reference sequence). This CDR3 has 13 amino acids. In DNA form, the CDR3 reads TGTGCCAGTAGGGGGGGCCAGAACACTGAAGCTTTCTTT. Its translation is CASRGGQNTEAFF.